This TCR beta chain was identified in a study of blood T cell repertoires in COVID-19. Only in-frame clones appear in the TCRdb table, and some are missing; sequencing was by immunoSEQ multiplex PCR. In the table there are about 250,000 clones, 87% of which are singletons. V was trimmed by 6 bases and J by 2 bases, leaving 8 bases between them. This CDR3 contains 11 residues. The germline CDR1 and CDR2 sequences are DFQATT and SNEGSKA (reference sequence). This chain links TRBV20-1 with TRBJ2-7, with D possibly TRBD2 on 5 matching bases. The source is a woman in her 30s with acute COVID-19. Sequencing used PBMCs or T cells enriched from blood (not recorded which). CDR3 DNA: TGCAGTGCCCGAGGGCCCTACGAGCAGTACTTC. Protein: CSARGPYEQYF.